The next 21 T cell receptor beta chains were all read from a single sample in a study of cytomegalovirus exposure and HLA in healthy donors. The PCR employed 60 Vbeta primers together with 13 Jbeta primers. Some clones are missing from TCRdb's copy, which holds only in-frame ones; the method was immunoSEQ multiplex PCR. The sample has 150,000 to 250,000 clones, 65% to 90% seen once; the top ten hold approximately 2.1%. The sequenced material came from PBMCs. Source of these receptors: a woman aged 50 to 60 in good health and CMV-seronegative.

This chain's CDR3 is CASSSTGTGYYEQYF. For the CDR3, the DNA is TGTGCCAGCAGTTCCACCGGGACAGGGTACTACGAGCAGTACTTC. The chain recombines TRBV2 with TRBJ2-7; 9 bases align to TRBD1. Looked up from germline, CDR1 is SNHLY and CDR2 is FYNNEI. Losses at the gene ends were 5 bases for V and 3 bases for J; bases not matched to a gene: 8. The CDR3 loop spans 15 amino acids.

This clone was recorded once. This same CDR3 is encoded by further DNA sequences in the sample. The rearrangement joins TRBV7-2 to TRBJ2-2; possible D gene TRBD1, 6 bases. CDR1 is SGHTA and CDR2 is FQGNSA in the germline V gene. CDR3 length: 15 residues. Trimming cost V 1 base and J 1 base, with 7 bases left between them. CDR3 sequence (DNA): TGTGCCAGCAGCTTAGGGGGACAGAACACCGGGGAGCTGTTTTTT. Residues: CASSLGGQNTGELFF.

In its sample, this clone was seen a few times. This rearrangement joins TRBV19 to TRBJ2-1; D might be TRBD2 (5 bases). The CDR3 runs 15 residues. Germline V gene data show CDR1 as LNHDA and CDR2 as SQIVND (reference sequence). V lost 6 bases and J lost 0, with 12 bases in between. CDR3 in amino acids: CASSPAESSYNEQFF. The CDR3 DNA reads as TGTGCCAGTAGCCCAGCGGAAAGCTCCTACAATGAGCAGTTCTTC.

V usage is TRBV28 and J usage is TRBJ1-5; D is uncertain. The V end lost 1 base, the J end lost 2 bases, and 12 bases lay between the germline ends. CDR3 size: 16 residues. Germline V gene lookup returns CDR1 MDHEN and CDR2 SYDVKM. The DNA of the CDR3 is TGTGCCAGCAGTTTATTAGATGGGGAGGGCAATCAGCCCCAGCATTTT. Protein product: CASSLLDGEGNQPQHF.

The chain employs TRBV2 and TRBJ2-5; TRBD2 matches at 8 bases. There are 14 residues in the CDR3. Per germline, CDR1 SNHLY and CDR2 FYNNEI. Trimming at V came to 6 bases and at J to 1 base, leaving 4 bases not matched to a gene. The DNA of the CDR3 is TGTGCCAGCAGCGGGGGGGGGCTCCAAGAGACCCAGTACTTC. It specifies CASSGGGLQETQYF. The variable domain in full, completed from reference TRBV2 and TRBJ2-5, reads EPEVTQTPSHQVTQMGQEVILRCVPISNHLYFYWYRQILGQKVEFLVSFYNNEISEKSEIFDDQFSVERPDGSNFTLKIRSTKLEDSAMYFCASSGGGLQETQYFGPGTRLLVL.

V and J are TRBV28 and TRBJ2-5, with 7 bases that match TRBD1. CDR3 length: 16 residues. CDR1 and CDR2 from the germline V gene are MDHEN and SYDVKM. Trimming at V came to 5 bases and at J to 5 bases, leaving 14 bases not matched to a gene. CDR3 loop: CASSLGTVPRVETQYF. CDR3 coding DNA: TGTGCCAGCAGTCTCGGGACAGTCCCAAGAGTGGAGACCCAGTACTTC.

This clone has a single count. The chain joins TRBV19 to TRBJ1-2, with 7 nucleotides matching TRBD1. After removal of 5 bases from V and 6 bases from J, the junction contained 18 bases not matched to a gene. CDR1 and CDR2 (germline): LNHDA, SQIVND (reference sequence). CDR3 length: 17 residues. The CDR3 loop reads CASSPSRGTALRDGYTF. In DNA form, the CDR3 reads TGTGCCAGTAGTCCCTCAAGGGGGACAGCTTTAAGGGATGGCTACACCTTC. Together with reference TRBV19 and TRBJ1-2, the CDR3 gives the full variable domain: DGGITQSPKYLFRKEGQNVTLSCEQNLNHDAMYWYRQDPGQGLRLIYYSQIVNDFQKGDIAEGYSVSREKKESFPLTVTSAQKNPTAFYLCASSPSRGTALRDGYTFGSGTRLTVV.

J is TRBJ2-7 and V is TRBV9; the D gene is possibly TRBD1 (5 bases). V shed 0 bases and J shed 2 bases, with 9 bases lying between them. The CDR3 contains 14 residues. Germline lookup yields CDR1 SGDLS and CDR2 YYNGEE. The CDR3: CASSVGVGPYEQYF. The CDR3 DNA reads TGTGCCAGCAGCGTAGGGGTGGGGCCCTACGAGCAGTACTTC.

CDR3 nucleotide sequence: TGTGCCAGTAGTTCTACAGGGGCGGGCACCGGGGAGCTGTTTTTT. Its protein product is CASSSTGAGTGELFF. The chain carries TRBV19 and TRBJ2-2; 7 bases are a match to TRBD1. Germline V CDR1 and CDR2: LNHDA, SQIVND (reference sequence). Trimming cost V 5 bases and J 4 bases; bases outside gene matches: 7. The CDR3 length is 15 residues.

This sequence joins TRBV6-6 and TRBJ2-7; 7 nucleotides match TRBD1. Germline V gene lookup returns CDR1 MNHNY and CDR2 SVGAGI (reference sequence). The CDR3 loop spans 15 amino acids. Germline trimming cut 4 bases from V and 0 bases from J; bases unmatched to any gene: 6. CDR3: CASSSTGLPSYEQYF. The CDR3 DNA reads as TGTGCCAGCAGTTCGACAGGGCTCCCCTCCTACGAGCAGTACTTC.

CDR3 nucleotides: TGTGCCACCAGCAGAGGAGGGGGAGAGGGCTACAATGAGCAGTTCTTC. It encodes CATSRGGGEGYNEQFF. The chain is built from TRBV15 and TRBJ2-1; possible D gene TRBD1, 6 bases. Looked up from germline, CDR1 is LNHNV and CDR2 is YYDKDF (reference sequence). Trimming stripped 1 base from V and 3 bases from J, with 13 bases between. The CDR3 consists of 16 residues.

The V gene is TRBV2, the J gene TRBJ2-7; possible D gene TRBD2, 6 bases. This CDR3 comprises 14 residues. Trimming removed 7 bases from V and 3 bases from J, with 16 bases in between. CDR1 and CDR2 from the germline V gene are SNHLY and FYNNEI. This chain's CDR3 is CASTNAGGDYEQYF. CDR3 DNA sequence: TGTGCCAGCACTAACGCGGGCGGGGACTACGAGCAGTACTTC.

V is TRBV25-1 and J is TRBJ1-4; 7 positions match TRBD1. With 8 bases clipped from V and 8 bases from J, the junction kept 8 bases outside the gene matches. The V gene's germline CDR1 is MGHDK and CDR2 SYGVNS. The CDR3 totals 13 residues. CDR3 coding DNA: TGTGCCAGCCGTGGGACAGTGGAGGAAAAACTGTTTTTT. This sequence encodes CASRGTVEEKLFF.

V and J are TRBV2 and TRBJ1-1; no clear D gene. From germline, CDR1 is SNHLY and CDR2 FYNNEI. V lost 4 bases, J lost 4 bases, and 16 bases lay in between. The length of the CDR3 is 15 residues. CDR3 in amino acids: CASSGSEVVGTEAFF. CDR3 nucleotides: TGTGCCAGCAGTGGAAGTGAAGTGGTCGGCACTGAAGCTTTCTTT.

The chain has TRBV5-1 and TRBJ1-1; 9 bases fit TRBD1. Trimming at V came to 4 bases and at J to 7 bases, leaving 8 bases not matched to a gene. This CDR3 comprises 14 residues. Germline loops: CDR1 SGHRS, CDR2 YFSETQ. Here the CDR3 reads CASSTTGGSVEAFF. The CDR3 nucleotides read TGCGCCAGCAGCACGACAGGGGGGTCCGTTGAAGCTTTCTTT.

The genes are TRBV29-1 and TRBJ2-2; D may be TRBD2 (6 bases). The germline CDR1 and CDR2 sequences are SQVTM and ANQGSEA. Trimming took off 4 bases at V and 2 bases at J, with 20 bases between the two ends. The length of the CDR3 is 17 residues. CDR3 nucleotides: TGCAGCGTTGGTCTCCATCGGGGACTCCTCAACACCGGGGAGCTGTTTTTT. The encoded protein is CSVGLHRGLLNTGELFF.

This chain links TRBV2 with TRBJ2-1, with 9 bases matching TRBD2. The CDR3 contains 13 residues. The germline CDR1 and CDR2 sequences are SNHLY and FYNNEI. With V trimmed by 9 bases and J by 8 bases, 8 bases remained unmatched. The CDR3 is CARATSGGDEQFF. CDR3 in DNA: TGTGCCAGGGCGACTAGCGGTGGGGATGAGCAGTTCTTC.

The rearrangement links TRBV5-1 to TRBJ1-1; D ambiguous. CDR1 SGHRS and CDR2 YFSETQ come from the germline V gene. The V and J ends lost 4 bases and 1 base respectively, with 26 bases between them. The CDR3 consists of 19 residues. The CDR3 region is CASSPPSLRDRRKNTEAFF. The CDR3 DNA sequence: TGCGCCAGCAGCCCCCCATCCTTGAGGGATCGAAGAAAGAACACTGAAGCTTTCTTT. Full variable domain (missing parts from reference TRBV5-1 and TRBJ1-1): KAGVTQTPRYLIKTRGQQVTLSCSPISGHRSVSWYQQTPGQGLQFLFEYFSETQRNKGNFPGRFSGRQFSNSRSEMNVSTLELGDSALYLCASSPPSLRDRRKNTEAFFGQGTRLTVV.

J is TRBJ2-5 and V is TRBV9, with 9 bases identical to TRBD2. V lost 3 bases to trimming and J lost 5 bases; unmatched junction nucleotides: 5. Germline CDR1 and CDR2: SGDLS and YYNGEE. The CDR3 covers 14 residues. As DNA, the CDR3 is TGTGCCAGCAGCGGTAGCGGGAGTCGTGAGACCCAGTACTTC. The encoded protein is CASSGSGSRETQYF.

Only a few counts were recorded for this clone. The chain links TRBV5-1 to TRBJ2-7; 10 nucleotides align to TRBD1. Germline V gene lookup returns CDR1 SGHRS and CDR2 YFSETQ. The J segment lost 5 bases and the V segment lost 4 bases, leaving 12 bases of the junction unmatched. There are 16 residues in the CDR3. The CDR3 region has the DNA TGCGCCAGCAGCGCCCCCAAGACAGGGGGCGGACACGAGCAGTACTTC. This translates into CASSAPKTGGGHEQYF.

V is TRBV9 and J is TRBJ2-7; D not certain. This CDR3 region has 14 residues. The V gene's germline CDR1 is SGDLS and CDR2 YYNGEE. V shed 3 bases and J shed 2 bases, with 12 bases lying between them. The CDR3 coding sequence is TGTGCCAGCAGCGCCCGTCCCTACGCCTACGAGCAGTACTTC. The encoded protein is CASSARPYAYEQYF.